This is a list of T cell receptor beta chains from one sample in a study of a mutant IDH1 vaccine in newly diagnosed glioma. Clones were read by immunoSEQ multiplex PCR, and TCRdb kept only the in-frame ones, dropping some. The sample has approximately 39,000 clones, about four fifths seen once. Their target antigens are unknown. This specimen was PBMCs, taken from a glioma patient whose treatment included an IDH1 peptide vaccine. These TCRs come from a man aged 50 to 60 with glioma. CDR3s include the opening cysteine and the closing phenylalanine or tryptophan. The order of the fields is V gene, J gene, clone size, D gene, CDR3 protein, CDR3 DNA. D genes are given only for firm matches. Clone sizes are given selectively: once, few, many, or a class where the clone is expanded.

TRBV4-1,TRBJ2-1,-,-,CASSQDVQGSNEQFF,TGCGCCAGCAGCCAAGATGTGCAGGGGAGTAATGAGCAGTTCTTC
TRBV10-3,TRBJ2-3,-,-,CAISEEAASTDTQYF,TGTGCCATCAGTGAGGAGGCAGCAAGCACAGATACGCAGTATTTT
TRBV5-1,TRBJ2-7,-,TRBD2,CASSTGTSGGDEQYF,TGCGCCAGCAGCACAGGGACTAGCGGGGGGGACGAGCAGTACTTC
TRBV6-5,TRBJ1-3,-,-,CASSYSGSSSGNTIYF,TGTGCCAGCAGTTACTCGGGCTCCAGCTCTGGAAACACCATATATTTT
TRBV30,TRBJ1-6,-,-,CAWGAYSSPLHF,TGTGCCTGGGGAGCGTACAGCTCACCCCTCCACTTT
TRBV19,TRBJ2-2,-,-,CASSISGELFF,TGTGCCAGTAGTATTTCCGGGGAGCTGTTTTTT
TRBV5-1,TRBJ2-3,-,-,CASSLSEDTQYF,TGCGCCAGCAGCTTGAGCGAGGATACGCAGTATTTT
TRBV5-1,TRBJ1-2,-,-,CASSLEDSGYGYTF,TGCGCCAGCAGCTTGGAGGACAGCGGCTATGGCTACACCTTC
TRBV30,TRBJ1-3,-,-,CAWSAPGMLLTGNTIYF,TGTGCCTGGAGTGCCCCAGGGATGCTCTTAACTGGAAACACCATATATTTT
TRBV2,TRBJ2-7,-,-,CASVRQDRRNEQYF,TGTGCCAGCGTACGACAGGACCGCCGCAACGAGCAGTACTTC
TRBV11-2,TRBJ2-7,few,-,CASSLVAGSYEQYF,TGTGCCAGCAGCTTAGTGGCAGGGTCCTACGAGCAGTACTTC
TRBV5-1,TRBJ2-5,-,TRBD1,CASSLDRGEETQYF,TGCGCCAGCAGCTTGGACAGGGGAGAAGAGACCCAGTACTTC
TRBV2,TRBJ1-2,few,-,CASNQGEGGYTF,TGTGCCAGCAATCAAGGGGAAGGCGGCTACACCTTC
TRBV27,TRBJ2-3,-,TRBD1,CASSPFTGGTDTQYF,TGTGCCAGCAGTCCGTTCACAGGGGGCACAGATACGCAGTATTTT
TRBV11-2,TRBJ2-5,-,TRBD2,CASSLVLTSVVGAQYF,TGTGCCAGCAGCTTAGTTCTGACTAGCGTTGTCGGGGCCCAGTACTTC
TRBV6-1,TRBJ2-7,-,TRBD2,CASSERGLAGGTLYEQYF,TGTGCCAGCAGTGAACGGGGACTAGCGGGAGGGACCCTCTACGAGCAGTACTTC
TRBV6-4,TRBJ2-2,-,TRBD1,CASSDTGETGELFF,TGTGCCAGCAGTGACACAGGGGAGACCGGGGAGCTGTTTTTT
TRBV4-1,TRBJ2-3,-,-,CASSPVGQSLETQYF,TGCGCCAGCAGCCCGGTCGGGCAGTCCTTAGAAACGCAGTATTTT
TRBV30,TRBJ1-1,-,-,CAWSKIRMGTEAFF,TGTGCCTGGAGTAAAATCCGGATGGGGACTGAAGCTTTCTTT
TRBV5-1,TRBJ1-5,-,-,CASSSAGGGQPQHF,TGCGCCAGCAGCTCGGCGGGAGGAGGTCAGCCCCAGCATTTT
TRBV5-4,TRBJ1-1,-,-,CASSSDPNTEAFF,TGTGCCAGCAGCTCTGATCCGAACACTGAAGCTTTCTTT
TRBV5-1,TRBJ2-2,-,-,CASTSGVETGELFF,TGCGCCAGCACCTCCGGGGTCGAGACCGGGGAGCTGTTTTTT
TRBV20-1,TRBJ2-7,once,-,CSASIHEQYF,TGCAGTGCTAGTATCCACGAGCAGTACTTC
TRBV7-2,TRBJ2-7,-,-,CASSSNIFGNYEQYF,TGTGCCAGCAGCTCGAACATTTTCGGGAACTACGAGCAGTACTTC
TRBV7-9,TRBJ2-7,-,TRBD1,CASSHSGQGGEQYF,TGTGCCAGCAGCCACTCGGGACAGGGAGGGGAGCAGTACTTC
TRBV19,TRBJ1-1,-,-,CASSVQGTLEAFF,TGTGCCAGTAGTGTTCAGGGGACTCTTGAAGCTTTCTTT
TRBV7-9,TRBJ2-7,-,-,CASIGDSSYEQYF,TGTGCCAGCATCGGGGACTCATCCTACGAGCAGTACTTC
TRBV5-6,TRBJ1-4,-,TRBD1,CASMRTGARRGGLFF,TGTGCCAGCATGAGGACAGGGGCCCGAAGAGGGGGACTGTTTTTT
TRBV28,TRBJ2-4,few,-,CASSLRGSAKNIQYF,TGTGCCAGCAGTTTAAGGGGTTCAGCCAAAAACATTCAGTACTTC
TRBV4-1,TRBJ1-1,few,TRBD1,CASSQAGGNEAFF,TGCGCCAGCAGCCAAGCAGGGGGTAATGAAGCTTTCTTT
TRBV6-5,TRBJ2-1,once,-,CASSTRTYNEQFF,TGTGCCAGCTCAACACGGACCTACAATGAGCAGTTCTTC
TRBV6-5,TRBJ2-2,few,TRBD2,CASSFRGGPTGELFF,TGTGCCAGCAGTTTTCGGGGGGGCCCCACCGGGGAGCTGTTTTTT
TRBV6-1,TRBJ1-6,few,-,CASSEEVGGSPLHF,TGTGCCAGCAGTGAAGAAGTGGGGGGTTCACCCCTCCACTTT
TRBV6-6,TRBJ1-3,-,-,CASSPSGPRGNTIYF,TGTGCCAGCAGCCCCTCCGGGCCCAGGGGAAACACCATATATTTT
TRBV7-2,TRBJ2-7,-,TRBD2,CASSPSGGLATWEQYF,TGTGCCAGCAGCCCTAGTGGTGGACTAGCGACCTGGGAGCAGTACTTC
TRBV6-1,TRBJ2-7,-,TRBD1,CASSERGGSIEQYF,TGTGCCAGCAGTGAACGAGGGGGCTCGATCGAGCAGTACTTC
TRBV6-1,TRBJ2-7,-,-,CASSEALPYEQYF,TGTGCCAGCAGTGAAGCCCTACCCTACGAGCAGTACTTC
TRBV5-4,TRBJ2-7,-,-,CASSLDLGEHEQYF,TGTGCCAGCAGCTTGGACTTAGGCGAACACGAGCAGTACTTC
TRBV30,TRBJ1-1,-,-,CAWSRVGLNTEAFF,TGTGCCTGGAGCAGGGTAGGGTTAAACACTGAAGCTTTCTTT
TRBV29-1,TRBJ2-3,-,-,CSVAHSLDTDTQYF,TGCAGCGTGGCGCATTCCTTAGACACAGATACGCAGTATTTT
TRBV6-1,TRBJ1-5,-,TRBD1,CASSEAGGWGQPQHF,TGTGCCAGCAGTGAGGCAGGGGGCTGGGGTCAGCCCCAGCATTTT
TRBV18,TRBJ2-2,-,-,CASSPPMGYTGELFF,TGTGCCAGCTCACCACCGATGGGCTACACCGGGGAGCTGTTTTTT
TRBV28,TRBJ1-5,-,-,CASSTGPYWLNQPQHF,TGTGCCAGCAGCACCGGACCATACTGGCTTAATCAGCCCCAGCATTTT
TRBV27,TRBJ2-5,-,-,CASKGETQYF,TGTGCCAGTAAGGGCGAGACCCAGTACTTC
TRBV19,TRBJ2-6,-,TRBD1,CASSMGQGAYSGANVLTF,TGTGCCAGTAGTATGGGGCAGGGGGCGTATTCTGGGGCCAACGTCCTGACTTTC
TRBV7-9,TRBJ2-2,-,-,CASSLDTNTGELFF,TGTGCCAGCAGCCTTGACACGAACACCGGGGAGCTGTTTTTT
TRBV4-1,TRBJ2-7,-,TRBD2,CASSQASGSNSYEQYF,TGCGCCAGCAGCCAAGCTAGCGGGAGTAACTCCTACGAGCAGTACTTC
TRBV19,TRBJ2-1,-,-,CASRRDNEQFF,TGTGCCAGTAGAAGGGACAATGAGCAGTTCTTC
TRBV27,TRBJ1-4,-,-,CASSGLRSTGNEKLFF,TGTGCCAGCAGTGGTCTTAGAAGCACAGGGAACGAAAAACTGTTTTTT
TRBV5-1,TRBJ2-3,-,-,CASSLDGLGADTQYF,TGCGCCAGCAGCTTGGACGGACTTGGAGCAGATACGCAGTATTTT
TRBV7-9,TRBJ2-2,-,-,CASSSYTGFAGELFF,TGTGCCAGCAGCTCGTATACAGGTTTCGCCGGGGAGCTGTTTTTT
TRBV29-1,TRBJ2-5,-,TRBD2,CSVGGGQETQYF,TGCAGCGTTGGGGGGGGGCAAGAGACCCAGTACTTC
TRBV6-5,TRBJ1-2,once,-,CASSYSSMGYTF,TGTGCCAGCAGTTACTCCTCAATGGGCTACACCTTC
TRBV6-5,TRBJ1-1,few,TRBD1,CASSSTGMMSFF,TGTGCCAGCAGTTCGACAGGGATGATGTCTTTCTTT
TRBV2,TRBJ2-7,-,-,CASSEGRTDLYEQYF,TGTGCCAGCAGTGAGGGACGGACAGACCTTTACGAGCAGTACTTC
TRBV5-4,TRBJ2-7,-,TRBD2,CASSLGRGGPYEQYF,TGTGCCAGCAGCTTGGGGCGGGGGGGGCCCTACGAGCAGTACTTC
TRBV5-1,TRBJ2-5,-,TRBD2,CASSLLLSTSGQETQYF,TGCGCCAGCAGCCTCCTACTCTCGACTAGCGGGCAAGAGACCCAGTACTTC
TRBV7-9,TRBJ1-1,once,TRBD1,CASRSTGVSVNTEAFF,TGTGCCAGCAGGTCGACAGGGGTGTCCGTGAACACTGAAGCTTTCTTT
TRBV5-4,TRBJ2-2,-,-,CASSLAGRITGELFF,TGTGCCAGCAGCTTGGCAGGCAGGATCACCGGGGAGCTGTTTTTT